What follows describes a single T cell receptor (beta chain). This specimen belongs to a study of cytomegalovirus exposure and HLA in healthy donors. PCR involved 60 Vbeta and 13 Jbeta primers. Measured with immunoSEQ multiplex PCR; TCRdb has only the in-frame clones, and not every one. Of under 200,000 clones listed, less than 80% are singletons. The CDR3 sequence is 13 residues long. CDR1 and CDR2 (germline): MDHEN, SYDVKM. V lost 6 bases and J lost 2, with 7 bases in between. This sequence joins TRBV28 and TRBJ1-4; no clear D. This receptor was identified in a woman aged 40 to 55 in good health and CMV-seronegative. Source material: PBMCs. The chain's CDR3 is CASSPSTNEKLFF. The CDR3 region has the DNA TGTGCCAGCAGCCCCTCGACTAATGAAAAACTGTTTTTT.